This T cell receptor beta chain was captured in a study of cytomegalovirus exposure and HLA in healthy donors. The overall study: The same platform as the 666 first-cohort repertoires was used for the 120 validation repertoires, a later analysis reported. Findings and caveats of the study: Researchers counted roughly 150 TCR beta chains as cytomegalovirus-associated. Per published reports, the classifier diagnosed cytomegalovirus status with high specificity and sensitivity.

Notes on this clone: Its specificity is not known.

The length of the CDR3 is 16 residues. V trimming: 2 bases; J trimming: 7 bases; junction bases outside the gene matches: 7. CDR1 is SGHTA and CDR2 is FQGNSA in the germline V gene. Some clones are missing from TCRdb's copy, which holds only in-frame ones; the method was immunoSEQ multiplex PCR. Of more than 300,000 clones listed, roughly 85% are singletons. This TCR was recovered from a woman in her late teens or twenties in good health and CMV-seronegative. The chain carries TRBV7-2 and TRBJ2-1, with 11 nucleotides matching TRBD2. Sequencing was performed on PBMCs. CDR3: CASSLTSGSTLNEQFF. CDR3 DNA: TGTGCCAGCAGCTTAACTAGCGGGAGTACGCTAAATGAGCAGTTCTTC.